What follows is one TCR beta chain and its context. The source of the sample is a study of blood T cell repertoires in COVID-19. Study-wide context: Acute and convalescent COVID-19 samples came from the United States, Italy and Spain. The analysed material was cDNA or gDNA that came from T cells, B-cell-depleted T cells, or PBMCs.

Seattle's enrolled individuals joined amid active infection and were then monitored longitudinally. Germline loops: CDR1 MNHEY, CDR2 SMNVEV (reference sequence). V was shortened by 3 bases and J by 7 bases, with 16 bases between the two germline ends. CDR3 length: 16 residues. The repertoire was sequenced with immunoSEQ multiplex PCR; TCRdb's copy has only in-frame clones and lacks some. Here the sample spans about 270,000 clones, around 85% being singletons. This chain links TRBV27 with TRBJ1-6, with D possibly TRBD1 on 5 matching bases. This receptor was taken from a woman in her 30s with COVID-19, enrolled during active disease. The sample consisted of peripheral blood. Written as DNA, the CDR3 is TGTGCCAGCAGTTTTACAGGATTAGCGGGGAATTCACCCCTCCACTTT. Translated: CASSFTGLAGNSPLHF.